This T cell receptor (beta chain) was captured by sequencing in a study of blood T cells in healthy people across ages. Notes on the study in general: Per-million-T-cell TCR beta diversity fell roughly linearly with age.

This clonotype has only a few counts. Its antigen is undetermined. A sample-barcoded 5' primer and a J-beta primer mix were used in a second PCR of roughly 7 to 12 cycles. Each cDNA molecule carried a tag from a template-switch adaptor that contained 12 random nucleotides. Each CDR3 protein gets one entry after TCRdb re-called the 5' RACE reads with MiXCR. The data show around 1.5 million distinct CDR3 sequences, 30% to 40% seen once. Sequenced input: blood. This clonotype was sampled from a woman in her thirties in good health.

In nucleotides, the CDR3 is TGCGCCAGCAGGGACAGTAACGAGGAGACCCAGTACTTC. As protein: CASRDSNEETQYF. The chain uses TRBV5-1 and TRBJ2-5, with D possibly TRBD1 on 6 matching bases. Trimming shortened V by 5 bases and J by 5 bases, and 13 bases separated the two germline ends. This CDR3 comprises 13 residues. Looked up from germline, CDR1 is SGHRS and CDR2 is YFSETQ.